A single sample gave rise to the 26 T cell receptor beta chains below, sequenced in a study of ipilimumab plus nivolumab after autologous stem cell transplantation. The repertoire was sequenced with immunoSEQ multiplex PCR; TCRdb's copy has only in-frame clones and lacks some. The table lists fewer than 30,000 clones, around 83% of them singletons, with around 5% in the top ten. The input for sequencing was PBMCs, taken in a trial of ipilimumab plus nivolumab as post-transplant consolidation. All receptors derive from a male donor with diffuse large B-cell lymphoma.

This clone was picked up a small number of times. The chain combines TRBV18 with TRBJ2-7, with a weak D call TRBD1 (6 bases). The CDR3 is 15 residues long. The germline V gene has CDR1 KGHSH and CDR2 LQKENI. V was shortened by 3 bases and J by 6 bases, with 18 bases between the two germline ends. The CDR3 sequence is CASSPDSRASGEQYF. As DNA, the CDR3 is TGTGCCAGCTCACCGGACAGCAGAGCCTCGGGCGAGCAGTACTTC.

The CDR3 DNA reads as TGCAGCGCCACAGGGGGTGTAGGTACGCAGTATTTT. Translated, it gives CSATGGVGTQYF. The chain combines TRBV29-1 with TRBJ2-3, with 8 bases fitting TRBD1. This CDR3 has 12 amino acids. In germline, CDR1 is SQVTM, CDR2 ANQGSEA. The ends lost 7 bases at V and 8 bases at J; junction bases unmatched: 8.

In its sample, this clone was seen a few times. The rearrangement uses TRBV7-7 and TRBJ2-1, with 10 bases lining up with TRBD1. Germline values: CDR1 SSHAT, CDR2 FNYEAQ (reference sequence). V trimming: 5 bases; J trimming: 8 bases; junction bases outside the gene matches: 9. The CDR3 has 15 amino acids. In DNA, the CDR3 is TGTGCCAGCAGCGCGACAGGGGGCCCCTTCGATGAGCAGTTCTTC. Residues: CASSATGGPFDEQFF.

This clone appeared a few times. This chain uses TRBV27 with TRBJ1-6; no definite D call. Germline V CDR1 and CDR2: MNHEY, SMNVEV (reference sequence). Trimming cost V 0 bases and J 3 bases, with 12 bases left between them. The CDR3 spans 17 residues. CDR3 residues: CASSLSVRAVYNSPLHF. The CDR3 coding sequence is TGTGCCAGCAGTTTATCCGTCCGGGCCGTCTATAATTCACCCCTCCACTTT.

The chain employs TRBV19 and TRBJ1-3, with a weak D call TRBD1 (5 bases). Per the germline V gene, CDR1 is LNHDA and CDR2 is SQIVND (reference sequence). Trimming took off 9 bases at V and 4 bases at J, with 13 bases between the two ends. This CDR3 spans 13 amino acids. The CDR3 DNA reads as TGTGCCAGCCTCCGGGACCGAGGAAACACCATATATTTT. Residues: CASLRDRGNTIYF.

The chain links TRBV5-6 to TRBJ2-3; D not certain. Germline values: CDR1 SGHDT, CDR2 YYEEEE. The V end lost 2 bases, the J end lost 6 bases, and 10 bases lay between the germline ends. The CDR3 totals 13 residues. CDR3 sequence reads: CASSFQTWDTQYF. The CDR3 nucleotides read TGTGCCAGCAGCTTTCAGACCTGGGATACGCAGTATTTT.

The chain links TRBV7-8 to TRBJ2-5, with D possibly matching TRBD1 (8 bases). V was clipped by 5 bases and J by 5 bases, with 18 bases between them. The germline V gene encodes CDR1 SGHVS and CDR2 FQNEAQ. The CDR3 contains 15 residues. The DNA for the CDR3 is TGTGCCAGCAGCCAGAGACAGGGGAGGGATGAGACCCAGTACTTC. Translation gives CASSQRQGRDETQYF. Supplemented by reference TRBV7-8 and TRBJ2-5, the full variable domain reads GAGVSQSPRYKVAKRGQDVALRCDPISGHVSLFWYQQALGQGPEFLTYFQNEAQLDKSGLPSDRFFAERPEGSVSTLKIQRTQQEDSAVYLCASSQRQGRDETQYFGPGTRLLVL.

V and J are TRBV5-4 and TRBJ2-5, with 8 bases fitting TRBD2. Germline lookup yields CDR1 SGHNT and CDR2 YYREEE (reference sequence). There are 14 residues in the CDR3. The V segment lost 4 bases and the J segment 2 bases; nucleotides outside the gene matches: 4. CDR3 nucleotides: TGTGCCAGCAGCCGATTAGCGGGGCAAGAGACCCAGTACTTC. It codes for CASSRLAGQETQYF.

The chain links TRBV30 to TRBJ1-2, with 9 bases identical to TRBD1. Germline V gene data show CDR1 as GTSNPN and CDR2 as SVGIG (reference sequence). V lost 3 bases, J lost 8 bases, and 10 bases stayed unmatched. CDR3 size: 14 residues. The CDR3 region is CAWRPADRGRGYTF. The CDR3 nucleotides read TGTGCCTGGAGGCCTGCGGACAGGGGAAGAGGCTACACCTTC.

Points on this clone: Distinct nucleotide sequences in the sample also encode this CDR3. V is TRBV9 and J is TRBJ1-1; possible D gene TRBD1, 5 bases. Germline values: CDR1 SGDLS, CDR2 YYNGEE. Trimming removed 0 bases at V and 6 bases at J, with 12 bases between. This CDR3 contains 14 residues. The CDR3 DNA is TGTGCCAGCAGCGTAGCAGGGATGAATGCTGAAGCTTTCTTT. This encodes CASSVAGMNAEAFF.

V and J are TRBV27 and TRBJ2-2; no definite D call. From germline, CDR1 is MNHEY and CDR2 SMNVEV (reference sequence). The CDR3 has 13 residues. V dropped 5 bases and J dropped 0 bases, with 4 bases sitting between them. CDR3 loop: CASSTTNTGELFF. For the CDR3, the DNA is TGTGCCAGCAGTACGACGAACACCGGGGAGCTGTTTTTT.

V gene TRBV6-1 combines with J gene TRBJ2-3; 9 positions agree with TRBD1. CDR3 length: 14 residues. Germline V gives CDR1 MNHNS, CDR2 SASEGT. J lost 3 bases, V lost 9 bases, and 7 bases had no gene match. This CDR3 reads CASLGTGRTDTQYF. The CDR3 DNA follows: TGTGCCAGTTTAGGGACAGGGAGAACAGATACGCAGTATTTT.

The chain links TRBV7-2 to TRBJ2-3; D perhaps matches TRBD2 (6 bases). This CDR3 contains 14 residues. The ends were cut back, 2 bases at V and 4 bases at J, with 10 bases in the middle. Germline V lookup: CDR1 SGHTA, CDR2 FQGNSA. This CDR3 reads CASSLNRGADTQYF. In nucleotides, the CDR3 is TGTGCCAGCAGCTTAAACCGCGGGGCAGATACGCAGTATTTT.

In its sample, this clone was seen once. The sample carries other DNA sequences with the same CDR3. This chain joins TRBV19 and TRBJ2-5, with 11 positions matching TRBD2. CDR1 is LNHDA, CDR2 SQIVND, per germline (reference sequence). This CDR3 contains 15 residues. V lost 3 bases to trimming and J lost 2 bases; unmatched junction nucleotides: 2. Written as DNA, the CDR3 is TGTGCCAGTAGTATCCCTAGCGGGGGGCAAGAGACCCAGTACTTC. It is translated as CASSIPSGGQETQYF.

The chain recombines TRBV15 with TRBJ2-5, with D maybe TRBD2 (5 bases). The germline gives CDR1 LNHNV, CDR2 YYDKDF (reference sequence). V lost 0 bases to trimming and J lost 1 base, with 9 bases between them. The CDR3 sequence is 15 residues long. The DNA for the CDR3 is TGTGCCACCAGCAGAGATGGGCGGGTCCAAGAGACCCAGTACTTC. Amino acid sequence: CATSRDGRVQETQYF.

The chain links TRBV7-8 to TRBJ2-7; 8 nucleotides agree with TRBD1. V lost 4 bases and J lost 2; bases outside the gene matches: 4. Germline loops: CDR1 SGHVS, CDR2 FQNEAQ. This CDR3 spans 14 amino acids. CDR3 amino acids: CASSSQQGAYEQYF. CDR3 in DNA: TGTGCCAGCAGCTCTCAACAGGGGGCCTACGAGCAGTACTTC. Drawing the rest from reference TRBV7-8 and TRBJ2-7, the complete variable domain is GAGVSQSPRYKVAKRGQDVALRCDPISGHVSLFWYQQALGQGPEFLTYFQNEAQLDKSGLPSDRFFAERPEGSVSTLKIQRTQQEDSAVYLCASSSQQGAYEQYFGPGTRLTVT.

This clone was found a few times. The genes are TRBV11-2 and TRBJ1-6; weak D call: TRBD1 (6 bases). Trimming removed 5 bases at V and 7 bases at J, with 15 bases between. Looked up from germline, CDR1 is SGHAT and CDR2 is FQNNGV. This CDR3 comprises 15 residues. The CDR3 here is CASSRVGGTNSPLHF. The CDR3 DNA reads as TGTGCCAGCAGCCGGGTAGGGGGAACCAATTCACCCCTCCACTTT. The full variable domain, rest sourced from reference TRBV11-2 and TRBJ1-6, is EAGVAQSPRYKIIEKRQSVAFWCNPISGHATLYWYQQILGQGPKLLIQFQNNGVVDDSQLPKDRFSAERLKGVDSTLKIQPAKLEDSAVYLCASSRVGGTNSPLHFGNGTRLTVT.

V usage is TRBV9 and J usage is TRBJ2-3; TRBD2 aligns across 8 bases. This CDR3 has 14 amino acids. Germline V gives CDR1 SGDLS, CDR2 YYNGEE. J gave up 4 bases and V 4 bases, and 5 bases lay outside the gene matches. The DNA for the CDR3 is TGTGCCAGCAGCCCTTACGGGGGGGCAGATACGCAGTATTTT. The encoded protein is CASSPYGGADTQYF.

The rearrangement joins TRBV19 to TRBJ2-1; TRBD1 is a possible D gene (6 bases). Germline CDR1 LNHDA, CDR2 SQIVND (reference sequence). Trimming took 5 bases from V and 7 from J, leaving 18 bases between them. This CDR3 is built from 15 residues. For the CDR3, the DNA is TGTGCCAGTAGTCTCAGACAGGCCGGTTTTAATGAGCAGTTCTTC. The encoded protein is CASSLRQAGFNEQFF.

The chain is built from TRBV12-5 and TRBJ1-1, with D maybe TRBD1 (5 bases). The CDR3 has 14 amino acids. The germline V gene encodes CDR1 LGHNT and CDR2 FRNRAP. Trimming removed 7 bases from V and 6 bases from J, with 18 bases in between. Here the CDR3 DNA reads TGTGCTAGTGCTGACCAGGGAGGGATCCCTGAAGCTTTCTTT. Protein: CASADQGGIPEAFF.

V usage is TRBV5-1 and J usage is TRBJ2-5; the D gene is possibly TRBD1 (6 bases). The J call is doubtful: the DNA matches TRBJ2-7 better. In germline, CDR1 is SGHRS, CDR2 YFSETQ. This CDR3 contains 14 residues. The CDR3 DNA reads as TGCGCCAGCAGCTTGGTTCAGGGGAAAGACGAGCAGTACTTC. Translating it yields CASSLVQGKDEQYF.

The rearrangement links TRBV6-1 to TRBJ1-1; no reliable D call. Trimming stripped 7 bases from V and 0 bases from J, with 9 bases between. The germline gives CDR1 MNHNS, CDR2 SASEGT. This CDR3 is built from 13 residues. Written as DNA, the CDR3 is TGTGCCAGCACGGCCACGATGAACACTGAAGCTTTCTTT. Amino acids: CASTATMNTEAFF.

V is TRBV7-8 and J is TRBJ2-1; 10 positions match TRBD2. This CDR3 spans 15 amino acids. In germline, CDR1 is SGHVS, CDR2 FQNEAQ. Losses at the gene ends were 4 bases for V and 7 bases for J; bases not matched to a gene: 7. The CDR3 DNA sequence: TGTGCCAGCAGCTCCATAAGCGGGGGGGATAATGAGCAGTTCTTC. It specifies CASSSISGGDNEQFF.

The CDR3, as DNA: TGTGCCAGCAGCCGGCCGGGGGGAGTTGGCGGACTAAGCACAGATACGCAGTATTTT. This translates into CASSRPGGVGGLSTDTQYF. This chain links TRBV7-9 with TRBJ2-3; 7 bases map to TRBD2. Germline trimming cut 5 bases from V and 0 bases from J; bases unmatched to any gene: 17. The germline V gene has CDR1 SEHNR and CDR2 FQNEAQ (reference sequence). The CDR3 has 19 amino acids.

The chain uses TRBV9 and TRBJ1-2, with TRBD1 matching over 9 bases. CDR3 length: 16 amino acids. CDR1 is SGDLS, CDR2 YYNGEE, per germline. J was trimmed by 6 bases and V by 3 bases; bases with no gene match: 12. The CDR3 protein is CASSERVGTGRDGYTF. Here the CDR3 DNA reads TGTGCCAGCAGCGAACGCGTGGGGACAGGGCGTGATGGCTACACCTTC.

The chain links TRBV4-1 to TRBJ1-4; tentative D call: TRBD1 (5 bases). CDR3 size: 14 residues. Per germline, CDR1 MGHRA and CDR2 YSYEKL. V dropped 4 bases and J dropped 5 bases, with 11 bases sitting between them. CDR3 residues: CASSPGGLNEKLFF. In DNA form, the CDR3 reads TGCGCCAGCAGCCCGGGGGGTCTGAATGAAAAACTGTTTTTT.